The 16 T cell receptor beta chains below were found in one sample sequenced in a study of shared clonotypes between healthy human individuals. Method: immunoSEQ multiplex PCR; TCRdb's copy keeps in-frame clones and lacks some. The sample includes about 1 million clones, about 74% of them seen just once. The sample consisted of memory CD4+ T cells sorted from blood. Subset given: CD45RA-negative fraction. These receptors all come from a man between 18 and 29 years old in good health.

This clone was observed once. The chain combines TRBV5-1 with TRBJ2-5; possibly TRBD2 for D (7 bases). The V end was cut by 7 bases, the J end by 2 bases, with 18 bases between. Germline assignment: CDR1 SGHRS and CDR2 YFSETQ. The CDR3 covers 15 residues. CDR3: CASAFGRGHQETQYF. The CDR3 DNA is TGCGCCAGCGCATTTGGGAGGGGACATCAAGAGACCCAGTACTTC.

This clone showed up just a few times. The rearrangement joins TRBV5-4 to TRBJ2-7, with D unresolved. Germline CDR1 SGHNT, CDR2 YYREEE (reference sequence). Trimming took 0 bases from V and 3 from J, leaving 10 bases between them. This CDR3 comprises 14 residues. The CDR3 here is CASSLDPAGYEQYF. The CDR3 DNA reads TGTGCCAGCAGCTTGGACCCCGCCGGCTACGAGCAGTACTTC.

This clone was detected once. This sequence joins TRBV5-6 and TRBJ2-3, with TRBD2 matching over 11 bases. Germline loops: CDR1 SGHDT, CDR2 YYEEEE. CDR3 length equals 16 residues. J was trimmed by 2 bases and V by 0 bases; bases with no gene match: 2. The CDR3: CASSLGLAGTTDTQYF. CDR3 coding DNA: TGTGCCAGCAGCTTGGGACTAGCGGGGACCACAGATACGCAGTATTTT.

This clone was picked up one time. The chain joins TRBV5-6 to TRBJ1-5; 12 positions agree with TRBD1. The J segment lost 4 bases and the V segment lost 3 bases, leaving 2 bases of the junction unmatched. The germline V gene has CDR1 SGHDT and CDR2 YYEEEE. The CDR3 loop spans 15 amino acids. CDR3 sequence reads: CASSWGQGANQPQHF. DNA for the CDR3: TGTGCCAGCAGCTGGGGACAGGGGGCGAATCAGCCCCAGCATTTT.

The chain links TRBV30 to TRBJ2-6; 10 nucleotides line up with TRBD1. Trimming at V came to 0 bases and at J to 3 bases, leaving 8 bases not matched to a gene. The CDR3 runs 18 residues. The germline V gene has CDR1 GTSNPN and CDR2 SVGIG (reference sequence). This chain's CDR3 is CAWSVGDRGRFGANVLTF. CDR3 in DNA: TGTGCCTGGAGTGTTGGAGACAGGGGGCGCTTTGGGGCCAACGTCCTGACTTTC.

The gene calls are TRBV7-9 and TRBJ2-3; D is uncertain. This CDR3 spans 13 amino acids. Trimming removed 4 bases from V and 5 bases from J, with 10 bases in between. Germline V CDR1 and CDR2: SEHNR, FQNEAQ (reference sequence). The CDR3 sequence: CASSSTGGDTQYF. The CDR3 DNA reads TGTGCCAGCAGCTCAACGGGCGGAGATACGCAGTATTTT.

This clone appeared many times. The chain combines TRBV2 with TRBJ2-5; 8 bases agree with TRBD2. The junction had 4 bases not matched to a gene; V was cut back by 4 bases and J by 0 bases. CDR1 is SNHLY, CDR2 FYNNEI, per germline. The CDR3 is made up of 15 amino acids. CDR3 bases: TGTGCCAGCAGTGGTTCTAGCGGGTACCAAGAGACCCAGTACTTC. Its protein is CASSGSSGYQETQYF.

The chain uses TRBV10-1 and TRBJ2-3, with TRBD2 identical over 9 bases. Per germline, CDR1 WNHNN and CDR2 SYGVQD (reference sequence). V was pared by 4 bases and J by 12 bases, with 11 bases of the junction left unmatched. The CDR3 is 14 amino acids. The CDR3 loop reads CASSGLAGAVEQYF. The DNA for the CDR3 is TGCGCCAGCAGTGGTTTAGCGGGGGCTGTAGAACAGTATTTT.

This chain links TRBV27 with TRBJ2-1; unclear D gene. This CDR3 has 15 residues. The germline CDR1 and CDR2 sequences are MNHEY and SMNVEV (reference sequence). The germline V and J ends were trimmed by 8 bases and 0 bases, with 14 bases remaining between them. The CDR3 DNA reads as TGTGCCAGCTCTAACGGTGGATACTCCTACAATGAGCAGTTCTTC. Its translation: CASSNGGYSYNEQFF.

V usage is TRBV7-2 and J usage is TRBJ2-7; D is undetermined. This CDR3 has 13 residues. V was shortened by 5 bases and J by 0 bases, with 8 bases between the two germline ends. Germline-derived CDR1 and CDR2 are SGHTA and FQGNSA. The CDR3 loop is CASSAVSSYEQYF. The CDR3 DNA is TGTGCCAGCAGCGCCGTGAGCTCCTACGAGCAGTACTTC.

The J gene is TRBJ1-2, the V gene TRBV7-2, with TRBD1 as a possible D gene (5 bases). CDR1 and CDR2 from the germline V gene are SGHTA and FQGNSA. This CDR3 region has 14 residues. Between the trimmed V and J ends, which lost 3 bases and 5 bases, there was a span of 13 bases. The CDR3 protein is CASSLGMGEYGYTF. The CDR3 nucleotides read TGTGCCAGCAGCTTGGGAATGGGGGAGTATGGCTACACCTTC. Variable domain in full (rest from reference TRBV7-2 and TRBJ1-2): GAGVSQSPSNKVTEKGKDVELRCDPISGHTALYWYRQSLGQGLEFLIYFQGNSAPDKSGLPSDRFSAERTGGSVSTLTIQRTQQEDSAVYLCASSLGMGEYGYTFGSGTRLTVV.

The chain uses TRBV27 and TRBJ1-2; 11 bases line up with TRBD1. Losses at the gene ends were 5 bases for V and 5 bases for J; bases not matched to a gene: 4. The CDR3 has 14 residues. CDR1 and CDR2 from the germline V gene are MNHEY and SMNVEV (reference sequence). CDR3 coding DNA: TGTGCCAGCAGTCTCGGGACAGGGGGATATGGCTACACCTTC. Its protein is CASSLGTGGYGYTF.

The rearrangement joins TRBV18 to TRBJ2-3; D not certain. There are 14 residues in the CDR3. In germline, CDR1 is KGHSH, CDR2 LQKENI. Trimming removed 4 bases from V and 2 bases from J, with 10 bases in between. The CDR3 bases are TGTGCCAGCTCACGCCGGGCCTCCACAGATACGCAGTATTTT. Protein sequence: CASSRRASTDTQYF.

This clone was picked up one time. CDR3 protein: CASSYSLGDPTYEQYF. CDR3 sequence (DNA): TGTGCCAGCAGTTACTCGTTAGGAGATCCAACTTACGAGCAGTACTTC. The chain carries TRBV6-5 and TRBJ2-7; D gene ambiguous. Germline V gene data show CDR1 as MNHEY and CDR2 as SVGAGI. V lost 0 bases to trimming and J lost 4 bases, with 16 bases between them. The CDR3 loop spans 16 amino acids.

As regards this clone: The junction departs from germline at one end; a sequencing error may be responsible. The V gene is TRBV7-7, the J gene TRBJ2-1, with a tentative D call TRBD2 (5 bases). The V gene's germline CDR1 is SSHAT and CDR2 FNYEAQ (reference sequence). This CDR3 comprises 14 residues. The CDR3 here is CASSLAASSNEQFF. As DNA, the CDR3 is TGTGCTAGCAGCTTAGCCGCTAGCTCGAATGAGCAGTTCTTC.

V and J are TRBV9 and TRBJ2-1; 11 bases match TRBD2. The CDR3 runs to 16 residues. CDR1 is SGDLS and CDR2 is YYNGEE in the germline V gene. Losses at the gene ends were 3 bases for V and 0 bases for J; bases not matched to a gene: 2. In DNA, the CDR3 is TGTGCCAGCAGCGCGACTAGCGGGAACTCCTACAATGAGCAGTTCTTC. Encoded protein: CASSATSGNSYNEQFF.